Listed below are T cell receptor beta chains from one sample, sequenced in a study of shared clonotypes between healthy human individuals. The protocol was immunoSEQ multiplex PCR, while the TCRdb copy is restricted to in-frame clones and leaves out a portion. This sample yields roughly 500,000 clones, of which about 96% are seen a single time; approximately 0.067% belongs to the top ten. Sequences were obtained from naive CD4+ T cells sorted from blood. The receptors stem from a woman aged 25 to 45 in good health. The CDR3 runs from the conserved cysteine through the conserved F or W. D genes are given only for firm matches. Clone size is not always given. Where it is, it says once, few, many or a class for expanded clones.

clone_size: -; d_call: -; j_call: TRBJ2-7; v_call: TRBV4-2; cdr3_nt: TGTGCCAGCAGCTTCACTGGCGATAACTACGAGCAGTACTTC; cdr3_aa: CASSFTGDNYEQYF
clone_size: -; d_call: -; j_call: TRBJ2-1; v_call: TRBV14; cdr3_nt: TGTGCCAGCAGACTGGTGGGGGACGTTTCCGGGCCCTACAATGAGCAGTTCTTC; cdr3_aa: CASRLVGDVSGPYNEQFF
clone_size: -; d_call: -; j_call: TRBJ2-7; v_call: TRBV5-4; cdr3_nt: TGTGCCAGCAGCTCAGTCGGGACCTACGAGCAGTACTTC; cdr3_aa: CASSSVGTYEQYF
clone_size: once; d_call: -; j_call: TRBJ2-5; v_call: TRBV5-1; cdr3_nt: TGCGCCAGCAGCTTACAGGACAAGAAGACCCAGTACTTC; cdr3_aa: CASSLQDKKTQYF
clone_size: once; d_call: -; j_call: TRBJ2-7; v_call: TRBV7-6; cdr3_nt: TGTGCCAGCAGCTTGGGGACTCTGAGCTCCTACGAGCAGTACTTC; cdr3_aa: CASSLGTLSSYEQYF
clone_size: -; d_call: -; j_call: TRBJ1-3; v_call: TRBV6-6; cdr3_nt: TGTGCCAGCAGGACGGGGACCGCCGCTGGAAACACCATATATTTT; cdr3_aa: CASRTGTAAGNTIYF
clone_size: -; d_call: -; j_call: TRBJ2-7; v_call: TRBV6-5; cdr3_nt: TGTGCCAGCAGTTACGCAGGACAGACCTTCTACGAGCAGTACTTC; cdr3_aa: CASSYAGQTFYEQYF
clone_size: -; d_call: -; j_call: TRBJ2-5; v_call: TRBV30; cdr3_nt: TGTGCCTGGGGTAACCGAGAGACCCAGTACTTC; cdr3_aa: CAWGNRETQYF
clone_size: -; d_call: TRBD1; j_call: TRBJ2-1; v_call: TRBV27; cdr3_nt: TGTGCCAGCAGTCCCGACCGGGACAGATCCTACAATGAGCAGTTCTTC; cdr3_aa: CASSPDRDRSYNEQFF
clone_size: -; d_call: -; j_call: TRBJ2-3; v_call: TRBV30; cdr3_nt: TGTGCCTGGAGTACTGGGGGGAGCTCAGATACGCAGTATTTT; cdr3_aa: CAWSTGGSSDTQYF